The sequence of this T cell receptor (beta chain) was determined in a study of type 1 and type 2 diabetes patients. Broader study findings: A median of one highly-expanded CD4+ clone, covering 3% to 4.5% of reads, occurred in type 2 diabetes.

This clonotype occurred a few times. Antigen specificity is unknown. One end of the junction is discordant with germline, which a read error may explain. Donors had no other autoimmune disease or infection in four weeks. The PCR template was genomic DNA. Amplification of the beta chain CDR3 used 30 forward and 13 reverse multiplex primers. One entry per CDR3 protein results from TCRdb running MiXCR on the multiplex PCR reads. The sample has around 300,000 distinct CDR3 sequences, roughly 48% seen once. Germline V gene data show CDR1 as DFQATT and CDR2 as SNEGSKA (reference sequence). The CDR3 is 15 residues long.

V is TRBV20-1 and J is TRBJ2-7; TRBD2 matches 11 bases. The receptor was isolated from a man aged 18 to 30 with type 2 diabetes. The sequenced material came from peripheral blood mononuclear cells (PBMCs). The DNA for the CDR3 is TGCAGTGCTAGGGATCTGTTATTAACTAGCGGGAGTTTCCTCTTC. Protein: CSARDLLLTSGSFLF.